One and the same sample provided the 21 T cell receptor beta chains below, sequenced in a study of blood T cell repertoires in COVID-19. Clones were sequenced by immunoSEQ multiplex PCR, and TCRdb holds only the in-frame ones, with some missing. Altogether some 330,000 clones are present, just under 90% being singletons, with the ten largest covering less than 2%. Sequencing was carried out using peripheral blood. The receptor set was obtained from a woman aged 25 to 39 with COVID-19, enrolled during active disease.

V gene TRBV11-3 combines with J gene TRBJ1-1; TRBD1 might be the D (6 bases). The CDR3 extends over 13 amino acids. Trimming pared 3 bases from V and 3 bases from J, leaving 8 bases between. CDR1 is SGHNT, CDR2 YENEEA, per germline. The CDR3, as DNA: TGTGCCAGCAGCTTTTCAGGGGACACTGAAGCTTTCTTT. Its protein is CASSFSGDTEAFF.

This chain joins TRBV12-5 and TRBJ1-1; 11 bases are shared with TRBD1. Germline V gene data show CDR1 as LGHNT and CDR2 as FRNRAP. This CDR3 spans 14 amino acids. Trimming removed 7 bases from V and 4 bases from J; junction bases left unmatched: 5. CDR3 sequence reads: CASASGTGGTEAFF. CDR3 in DNA: TGTGCTAGTGCGTCCGGGACAGGGGGCACTGAAGCTTTCTTT.

The chain's CDR3 is CASGRGGTDSNQPQHF. For the CDR3, the DNA is TGTGCCAGTGGTCGTGGGGGGACGGATAGCAATCAGCCCCAGCATTTT. The V call is TRBV19, the J call TRBJ1-5, with a weak D call TRBD1 (5 bases). The V gene's germline CDR1 is LNHDA and CDR2 SQIVND (reference sequence). CDR3 length: 16 residues. Trimming stripped 8 bases from V and 0 bases from J, with 17 bases between.

This sequence joins TRBV6-5 and TRBJ1-4, with unresolved D. The germline gives CDR1 MNHEY, CDR2 SVGAGI. The CDR3 runs 13 residues. The V and J ends lost 6 bases and 1 base respectively, with 6 bases between them. CDR3 sequence reads: CASRRGTNEKLFF. CDR3 coding DNA: TGTGCCAGCAGGAGAGGAACTAATGAAAAACTGTTTTTT.

The genes are TRBV5-4 and TRBJ2-7; 9 bases are a match to TRBD1. This CDR3 spans 12 amino acids. From germline, CDR1 is SGHNT and CDR2 YYREEE (reference sequence). V trimming: 7 bases; J trimming: 5 bases; junction bases outside the gene matches: 4. CDR3 sequence (DNA): TGTGCCAGCGGACAGGGGCGAGACGAGCAGTACGTC. It codes for CASGQGRDEQYV.

The rearrangement joins TRBV6-5 to TRBJ2-2; maybe TRBD1 (6 bases). Trimming shortened V by 5 bases and J by 0 bases, and 10 bases separated the two germline ends. This CDR3 has 15 residues. Germline lookup yields CDR1 MNHEY and CDR2 SVGAGI. The CDR3 region has the DNA TGTGCCAGCAGTAGACAGGTTACGAACACCGGGGAGCTGTTTTTT. This codes for CASSRQVTNTGELFF.

The chain has TRBV11-2 and TRBJ2-5, with a tentative D call TRBD1 (6 bases). The V end was cut by 7 bases, the J end by 7 bases, with 28 bases between. Germline V gives CDR1 SGHAT, CDR2 FQNNGV. The CDR3 is 17 residues long. CDR3 region: CASILQGGASPGGTQYF. CDR3 nucleotide sequence: TGTGCCAGCATCCTTCAAGGGGGTGCCTCCCCAGGAGGGACCCAGTACTTC.

The rearrangement links TRBV7-9 to TRBJ1-1, with TRBD1 as a possible D gene (6 bases). Germline lookup yields CDR1 SEHNR and CDR2 FQNEAQ (reference sequence). CDR3 length equals 15 residues. V lost 5 bases and J lost 5, with 18 bases in between. As DNA, the CDR3 is TGTGCCAGCAGCACTATCGGGGGGCAACGGACTGAAGCTTTCTTT. Translating it yields CASSTIGGQRTEAFF.

This clone has just one count. The V call is TRBV21-1, the J call TRBJ2-7; the D call of TRBD1 is as the table states it, not checked on the DNA. TRBV21-1 is a pseudogene segment. The CDR3 sequence is 13 residues long. CDR3 region: CASFRAGGLEQYV. The CDR3 DNA is TGTGCCAGCTTTCGGGCAGGGGGTCTCGAGCAGTACGTC.

In its sample, this clone was seen once. The J gene is TRBJ2-7, the V gene TRBV5-1, with a weak D call TRBD2 (6 bases). Trimming took 0 bases from V and 7 from J, leaving 17 bases between them. The CDR3 spans 15 residues. The V gene's germline CDR1 is SGHRS and CDR2 YFSETQ. The CDR3 here is CASSLGRERGREQYF. DNA for the CDR3: TGCGCCAGCAGCTTGGGGAGGGAGCGAGGGCGGGAGCAGTACTTC.

The gene calls are TRBV29-1 and TRBJ2-3; 9 bases are shared with TRBD1. V dropped 0 bases and J dropped 7; count of bases not matched to a gene: 8. CDR3 size: 15 residues. Germline CDR1 is SQVTM and CDR2 is ANQGSEA. This CDR3 is CSVEDTGQGGYTQYF. The CDR3 DNA reads as TGCAGCGTTGAAGACACGGGACAGGGTGGATATACGCAGTATTTT.

The genes are TRBV5-1 and TRBJ1-4; D not certain. Per the germline V gene, CDR1 is SGHRS and CDR2 is YFSETQ. V was shortened by 0 bases and J by 5 bases, with 8 bases between the two germline ends. This CDR3 contains 14 residues. CDR3 region: CASSLGGYNEKLFF. In DNA form, the CDR3 reads TGCGCCAGCAGCTTGGGAGGGTACAATGAAAAACTGTTTTTT.

The V gene is TRBV27, the J gene TRBJ1-6; TRBD1 aligns across 7 bases. The CDR3 has 15 amino acids. Germline CDR1 is MNHEY and CDR2 is SMNVEV (reference sequence). With V trimmed by 3 bases and J by 9 bases, 8 bases remained unmatched. CDR3: CASSFTGEYGSPLHF. DNA of the CDR3: TGTGCCAGCAGTTTCACAGGGGAGTATGGTTCACCCCTCCACTTT.

This sequence joins TRBV4-1 and TRBJ1-4, with D possibly matching TRBD1 (5 bases). Germline loops: CDR1 MGHRA, CDR2 YSYEKL. This CDR3 contains 16 residues. With 0 bases removed from V and 7 bases from J, the gap between germline ends came to 15 bases. The DNA for the CDR3 is TGCGCCAGCAGCCAAGATAGTGGGATTAGGGGTGAAAAACTGTTTTTT. It translates to CASSQDSGIRGEKLFF.

V gene TRBV19 combines with J gene TRBJ1-3; 9 bases align to TRBD1. The junction had 14 bases not matched to a gene; V was cut back by 5 bases and J by 0 bases. The CDR3 has 19 amino acids. CDR1 LNHDA and CDR2 SQIVND come from the germline V gene (reference sequence). CDR3 coding DNA: TGTGCCAGTAGTCACGGACAGGGGACCTTAAAAGACTCTGGAAACACCATATATTTT. It is translated as CASSHGQGTLKDSGNTIYF.

The chain joins TRBV5-1 to TRBJ2-1, with 7 positions matching TRBD2. In germline, CDR1 is SGHRS, CDR2 YFSETQ. The CDR3 sequence is 15 residues long. The trim removed 2 bases at V and 3 bases at J, leaving 5 bases unmatched. CDR3 in amino acids: CASSFQRGNYNEQFF. CDR3 DNA sequence: TGCGCCAGCAGCTTTCAGCGGGGAAACTACAATGAGCAGTTCTTC.

V and J are TRBV5-1 and TRBJ2-7; 10 nucleotides align to TRBD1. The CDR3 has 14 residues. In germline, CDR1 is SGHRS, CDR2 YFSETQ. The CDR3 reads CASSWTGGAYEQHV. The CDR3 DNA reads as TGCGCCAGCAGCTGGACAGGGGGGGCCTACGAGCAGCACGTC.

The chain has TRBV2 and TRBJ1-3; perhaps TRBD1 as D (6 bases). This CDR3 comprises 16 residues. Per the germline V gene, CDR1 is SNHLY and CDR2 is FYNNEI. V was cut by 1 base and J by 3 bases, with 13 bases left in between. As DNA, the CDR3 is TGTGCCAGCAGTGAAGTCGTAGGGGGTTATGGAAACACCATATATTTT. Protein product: CASSEVVGGYGNTIYF.

This clone was counted between two and nine times. This chain connects TRBV14 to TRBJ1-3, with 11 positions matching TRBD1. Trimming took 0 bases from V and 3 from J; bases not matched to a gene: 4. The CDR3 has 17 amino acids. The germline V gene encodes CDR1 SGHDN and CDR2 FVKESK. The CDR3 protein is CASSQDWTGGYGNTIYF. DNA for the CDR3: TGTGCCAGCAGCCAAGATTGGACAGGGGGCTATGGAAACACCATATATTTT.

The chain uses TRBV7-2 and TRBJ2-2, with D perhaps matching TRBD1 (7 bases). CDR3 length: 16 amino acids. CDR1 and CDR2 from the germline V gene are SGHTA and FQGNSA. V was pared by 5 bases and J by 4 bases, with 17 bases between. CDR3 loop: CASSAPAGGPTGELFF. The CDR3, as DNA: TGTGCCAGCAGCGCCCCGGCAGGGGGGCCCACCGGGGAGCTGTTTTTT.

The rearrangement joins TRBV7-9 to TRBJ1-5; no definite D call. The CDR3 sequence is 14 residues long. In germline, CDR1 is SEHNR, CDR2 FQNEAQ (reference sequence). V shed 4 bases and J shed 2 bases, with 9 bases lying between them. CDR3 residues: CASSSLLGNQPQHF. The CDR3 bases are TGTGCCAGCAGCTCCCTCCTTGGCAATCAGCCCCAGCATTTT.